Sequencing of this T cell receptor (beta chain) was carried out in a study of T-cell reconstitution after alpha-beta-depleted transplantation in children. This clonotype was seen a few times. During its preparation, the TCRbeta library received unique molecular identifiers. From the PCR reads, TCRdb called clonotypes with MiXCR, one entry per CDR3 protein. The data show fewer than 550,000 distinct CDR3 sequences, approximately 10% seen once. The sequence came from a female patient aged 2-10 years who had a stem cell transplant for aplastic anemia, so the T cells may come from the graft donor. This material consisted of PBMCs, mostly from graft donor cells, taken 180 days after TCRalphabeta/CD19-depleted stem cell transplant.

The CDR3 sequence is CASNPGQGAPHYGYTF. DNA of the CDR3: TGTGCCAGCAACCCGGGACAGGGGGCGCCCCACTATGGCTACACCTTC. This chain joins TRBV7-2 and TRBJ1-2, with 12 bases fitting TRBD1. Trimming at V came to 7 bases and at J to 3 bases, leaving 9 bases not matched to a gene. Germline V lookup: CDR1 SGHTA, CDR2 FQGNSA. This CDR3 region has 16 residues.